This T cell receptor beta chain comes out of a study of identical twins. General observations from the study: With beta out-of-frame sequences, excess sharing by twins was weaker.

The germline V gene has CDR1 DFQATT and CDR2 SNEGSKA (reference sequence). The trim removed 1 base at V and 1 base at J, leaving 1 base unmatched. The CDR3 is made up of 16 amino acids. Details on this clonotype: The antigen is not known.

MiXCR, applied by TCRdb to the 5' RACE reads, yields one record per CDR3 protein. The sample carries roughly 250,000 distinct CDR3 sequences, roughly 7% recorded once. The same sample was also used in a study of yellow fever vaccine responses in identical twins.

The sequence came from a woman aged 18 to 35 in good health. The gene calls are TRBV20-1 and TRBJ2-3; TRBD2 matches 14 bases. The sequenced sample consisted of memory (CD45RO+) T cells sorted from blood. CDR3 DNA sequence: TGCAGTGCTAGAGGGGGACTAGCGGGGGGCACAGATACGCAGTATTTT. Its protein is CSARGGLAGGTDTQYF.